This record looks at one TCR beta chain sequence and its context. Germline V lookup: CDR1 SGHRS, CDR2 YFSETQ. The CDR3 has 15 residues. The V and J ends lost 6 bases and 4 bases, in that order; junction bases with no gene match: 12. RNA transcripts were the source from which TCR beta CDR3 regions were amplified. After a first-round RT-PCR with HTBI primers, a second-round multiplex PCR was run. TCRdb reprocessed the multiplex PCR reads via MiXCR and lists one record per CDR3 protein. Of 650,000 to 800,000 distinct CDR3 sequences listed, just over 40% were seen once; the top ten hold more than 2.5%. The sample comes from a study of Graves' ophthalmopathy and Graves' hyperthyroidism. Ophthalmopathic donors had moderate-to-severe activity, CAS ≥3 and NOSPECS ≥4, with disease that had lasted under 3 months. Excluded: other autoimmune disease, uncontrolled infection, pregnancy or lactation. The diagnosis combined clinical symptoms, thyroxine, TRAb, thyroid ultrasound and orbital computed tomography scans.

The genes are TRBV5-1 and TRBJ1-2, with 7 bases matching TRBD1. The receptor's source is an adult man with Graves' ophthalmopathy. The sequenced material came from peripheral blood. The CDR3 loop reads CASTETPGQTYGYTF. For the CDR3, the DNA is TGCGCCAGCACGGAAACCCCGGGACAGACCTATGGCTACACCTTC.